This T cell receptor (beta chain) comes out of a study of human T cells and chemical hapten exposure. TCRdb re-called the RACE reads through MiXCR, storing one row per CDR3 protein. The sample lists some 97,000 distinct CDR3 sequences; 27% were seen once. This clonotype was counted once. Documented time point: patch test 3, about 24 weeks after DPC sensitization. Treatment defined: therapeutic diphenylcyclopropenone sensitization with weekly scalp DPC. V was clipped by 3 bases and J by 3 bases; unmatched bases: 7. The germline V gene encodes CDR1 MNHEY and CDR2 SMNVEV (reference sequence). The CDR3 length is 15 residues.

V usage is TRBV27 and J usage is TRBJ2-7, with 8 bases fitting TRBD1. The input for sequencing was whole blood, taken in connection with sensitization to the hapten diphenylcyclopropenone (DPC). This clonotype was obtained from a man aged 35 to 55 with alopecia areata. Some clones in this sample may be carry-over from other donors' samples. CDR3 nucleotide sequence: TGTGCCAGCAGTTTCTCAGGGGGCTTGGTCTACGAGCAGTACTTC. Translated: CASSFSGGLVYEQYF.